The 29 T cell receptor beta chains reported below all come from one sample, sequenced in a study of beta chain features in type 1 diabetes. Of the isolated RNA, all was reverse transcribed, and so the sequenced material was expressed TCRB transcripts. The table came from immunoSEQ multiplex PCR; TCRdb's copy has only in-frame clones and leaves some out. The table includes approximately 380,000 clones, roughly 16% detected once. Material for sequencing was naive CD4+ T cells from blood. Source of these receptors: a woman between 18 and 30 years old in good health.

The chain combines TRBV30 with TRBJ1-2, with TRBD1 as a possible D gene (6 bases). V lost 0 bases and J lost 0, with 14 bases in between. This CDR3 region has 16 residues. Germline V CDR1 and CDR2: GTSNPN, SVGIG (reference sequence). CDR3 bases: TGTGCCTGGAGTGTAGGAGGCGGGGGCTCTAACTATGGCTACACCTTC. This encodes CAWSVGGGGSNYGYTF.

This clone has just a few counts. CDR3 protein: CSARDRGSLGSEAFF. For the CDR3, the DNA is TGCAGCGCCCGGGACAGGGGATCGTTGGGGAGTGAAGCTTTCTTT. J is TRBJ1-1 and V is TRBV29-1, with 10 bases aligning to TRBD1. The CDR3 has 15 amino acids. The V gene end was trimmed by 7 bases and the J gene end by 7 bases; junction bases not matched to a gene: 15. Per the germline V gene, CDR1 is SQVTM and CDR2 is ANQGSEA.

The chain couples TRBV7-9 to TRBJ1-4, with D perhaps matching TRBD1 (5 bases). This CDR3 contains 18 residues. V lost 0 bases and J lost 3, with 17 bases in between. Germline-derived CDR1 and CDR2 are SEHNR and FQNEAQ (reference sequence). The CDR3 loop reads CASSLAPDTGASNEKLFF. In DNA, the CDR3 is TGTGCCAGCAGCTTAGCCCCGGACACCGGTGCCTCTAATGAAAAACTGTTTTTT.

The V call is TRBV9, the J call TRBJ2-4; 7 bases are shared with TRBD1. The CDR3 contains 13 residues. From germline, CDR1 is SGDLS and CDR2 YYNGEE. V trimming: 4 bases; J trimming: 8 bases; junction bases outside the gene matches: 6. The CDR3 nucleotides are TGTGCCAGCAGCCCCCGACAGGGAGACATTCAGTACTTC. It specifies CASSPRQGDIQYF.

This clone was seen a handful of times. The CDR3 DNA is TGCAGCGTTGAACAGAACCCCAACACCGGGGAGCTGTTTTTT. This sequence encodes CSVEQNPNTGELFF. This chain uses TRBV29-1 with TRBJ2-2; unclear D gene. In germline, CDR1 is SQVTM, CDR2 ANQGSEA. The V end lost 2 bases, the J end lost 2 bases, and 9 bases lay between the germline ends. The CDR3 length is 14 residues.

The rearrangement links TRBV30 to TRBJ2-1; 9 bases map to TRBD2. Trimming removed 2 bases from V and 7 bases from J; junction bases left unmatched: 9. Germline CDR1 reads GTSNPN; CDR2 reads SVGIG (reference sequence). CDR3 length: 15 amino acids. The CDR3 DNA reads TGTGCCTGGAGTAGGCTAGCGGGGCCATGGAATGAGCAGTTCTTC. It codes for CAWSRLAGPWNEQFF. Full variable domain (rest looked up from reference TRBV30 and TRBJ2-1): SQTIHQWPATLVQPVGSPLSLECTVEGTSNPNLYWYRQAAGRGLQLLFYSVGIGQISSEVPQNLSASRPQDRQFILSSKKLLLSDSGFYLCAWSRLAGPWNEQFFGPGTRLTVL.

In this sample, this clone turned up a few times. The rearrangement links TRBV2 to TRBJ2-2; TRBD2 aligns across 7 bases. The CDR3 runs to 14 residues. CDR1 is SNHLY and CDR2 is FYNNEI in the germline V gene. The J segment lost 4 bases and the V segment lost 6 bases, leaving 5 bases of the junction unmatched. The CDR3 here is CASRLGEGTGELFF. DNA for the CDR3: TGTGCCAGCAGATTAGGGGAGGGCACCGGGGAGCTGTTTTTT.

This sequence joins TRBV18 and TRBJ2-4, with D possibly being TRBD2 (7 bases). V lost 2 bases and J lost 9, with 23 bases in between. The CDR3 length is 17 residues. The germline CDR1 and CDR2 sequences are KGHSH and LQKENI. The CDR3 DNA sequence: TGTGCCAGCTCACCATTCGACGGCGGGGGCGAGCTGGGCATTCAGTACTTC. It encodes CASSPFDGGGELGIQYF.

The gene calls are TRBV9 and TRBJ2-7; D gene uncertain. V lost 3 bases to trimming and J lost 6 bases, with 10 bases between them. This CDR3 spans 12 amino acids. The V gene's germline CDR1 is SGDLS and CDR2 YYNGEE. The DNA of the CDR3 is TGTGCCAGCAGCGGAAATTCGGGCGAGCAGTACTTC. Translating gives CASSGNSGEQYF. Combining the CDR3 with reference TRBV9 and TRBJ2-7 gives the whole variable domain DSGVTQTPKHLITATGQRVTLRCSPRSGDLSVYWYQQSLDQGLQFLIQYYNGEERAKGNILERFSAQQFPDLHSELNLSSLELGDSALYFCASSGNSGEQYFGPGTRLTVT.

This clone has a handful of counts. The chain links TRBV11-2 to TRBJ1-1; D call uncertain. The germline V gene encodes CDR1 SGHAT and CDR2 FQNNGV. The ends were cut back, 4 bases at V and 2 bases at J, with 14 bases in the middle. The CDR3 totals 15 residues. CDR3 DNA: TGTGCCAGCAGCTACCAGCGAAGCCGAAACACTGAAGCTTTCTTT. As protein: CASSYQRSRNTEAFF.

The CDR3 nucleotides are TGTGCCAGCAGTGGAATTAGCGGGAGCACAGATACGCAGTATTTT. This codes for CASSGISGSTDTQYF. The chain carries TRBV25-1 and TRBJ2-3; the match to TRBD2 covers 7 bases. The germline CDR1 and CDR2 sequences are MGHDK and SYGVNS. V was clipped by 4 bases and J by 0 bases; unmatched bases: 4. This CDR3 has 15 amino acids.

The V call is TRBV23-1, the J call TRBJ2-1, with D perhaps matching TRBD1 (6 bases). TRBV23-1 is filed as an ORF, its function uncertain. With 1 base removed from V and 0 bases from J, the gap between germline ends came to 10 bases. The CDR3 runs 16 residues. This CDR3 reads CASSQFEGDSYNEQFF. The CDR3 DNA follows: TGCGCCAGCAGTCAATTTGAGGGGGACTCCTACAATGAGCAGTTCTTC.

This clone occurred a few times. The CDR3 DNA sequence: TGTGCCAGCAGCACGGGACAGGGACGAAGCGAGCAGTACTTC. Amino acid sequence: CASSTGQGRSEQYF. V gene TRBV11-1 combines with J gene TRBJ2-7; 9 nucleotides line up with TRBD1. Germline lookup yields CDR1 SGHAT and CDR2 FQDESV (reference sequence). After removal of 5 bases from V and 6 bases from J, the junction contained 8 bases not matched to a gene. This CDR3 has 14 amino acids. Full variable domain (missing parts from reference TRBV11-1 and TRBJ2-7): EAEVAQSPRYKITEKSQAVAFWCDPISGHATLYWYRQILGQGPELLVQFQDESVVDDSQLPKDRFSAERLKGVDSTLKIQPAELGDSAMYLCASSTGQGRSEQYFGPGTRLTVT.

Only a few counts were recorded for this clone. V and J are TRBV2 and TRBJ1-1, with a weak D call TRBD1 (6 bases). There are 14 residues in the CDR3. CDR1 SNHLY and CDR2 FYNNEI come from the germline V gene. V lost 3 bases and J lost 3, with 11 bases in between. CDR3 coding DNA: TGTGCCAGCAGTGACAGGGGTGGGGACACTGAAGCTTTCTTT. Protein sequence: CASSDRGGDTEAFF.

This clone was observed a handful of times. The CDR3 DNA follows: TGTGCCTGGAGTGCGGGTCTTGGACACCCTCCGGACTATGGCTACACCTTC. It encodes CAWSAGLGHPPDYGYTF. This chain joins TRBV30 and TRBJ1-2; possible D gene TRBD1, 5 bases. Germline V gene sequence: CDR1 GTSNPN, CDR2 SVGIG (reference sequence). This CDR3 has 17 amino acids. Trimming shortened V by 1 base and J by 3 bases, and 21 bases separated the two germline ends.

This clone has more than one count but fewer than ten. This chain links TRBV18 with TRBJ2-3; tentative D call: TRBD2 (5 bases). With 6 bases removed from V and 6 bases from J, the gap between germline ends came to 16 bases. CDR1 KGHSH and CDR2 LQKENI come from the germline V gene. The CDR3 is 14 amino acids. CDR3 residues: CASSRTGRSDTQYF. In DNA, the CDR3 is TGTGCCAGCTCCCGGACTGGGCGGAGCGATACGCAGTATTTT.

J is TRBJ2-1 and V is TRBV30; D is unresolved. The CDR3 totals 15 residues. The germline V gene encodes CDR1 GTSNPN and CDR2 SVGIG (reference sequence). V was cut by 5 bases and J by 0 bases, with 14 bases left in between. CDR3 coding DNA: TGTGCCTGGGACTTCCTGATGAGCTCCTACAATGAGCAGTTCTTC. This gives the protein CAWDFLMSSYNEQFF. The full variable domain, in which reference TRBV30 and TRBJ2-1 provide the parts outside the CDR3, is SQTIHQWPATLVQPVGSPLSLECTVEGTSNPNLYWYRQAAGRGLQLLFYSVGIGQISSEVPQNLSASRPQDRQFILSSKKLLLSDSGFYLCAWDFLMSSYNEQFFGPGTRLTVL.

The chain couples TRBV5-6 to TRBJ2-1; D gene uncertain. Germline V CDR1 and CDR2: SGHDT, YYEEEE. V was trimmed by 6 bases and J by 4 bases, leaving 17 bases between them. The CDR3 spans 15 residues. In DNA, the CDR3 is TGTGCCAGCACCCCTGGAGTGTCCCTTTACAATGAGCAGTTCTTC. Protein: CASTPGVSLYNEQFF.

This clone was seen only a few times. This chain links TRBV7-2 with TRBJ1-1; 8 bases align to TRBD1. The V gene's germline CDR1 is SGHTA and CDR2 FQGNSA. Trimming at V came to 11 bases and at J to 1 base, leaving 9 bases not matched to a gene. The CDR3 is made up of 14 amino acids. The CDR3 coding sequence is TGTGCCGGCAAATCGACAGGGGAGAACACTGAAGCTTTCTTT. As protein: CAGKSTGENTEAFF.

The CDR3: CSARDSLEQYF. The CDR3 DNA is TGCAGTGCTAGGGACAGCTTGGAGCAGTACTTC. The chain combines TRBV20-1 with TRBJ2-7; TRBD1 might be the D (6 bases). Germline V CDR1 and CDR2: DFQATT, SNEGSKA (reference sequence). Trimming took 3 bases from V and 7 from J, leaving 10 bases between them. The CDR3 has 11 amino acids.

The V call is TRBV29-1, the J call TRBJ1-1; D possibly corresponds to TRBD1 (5 bases). Germline lookup yields CDR1 SQVTM and CDR2 ANQGSEA. This CDR3 is 11 amino acids long. Trimming pared 8 bases from V and 6 bases from J, leaving 13 bases between. The CDR3 sequence: CSYGRDPEAFF. DNA for the CDR3: TGCAGCTATGGCAGGGATCCTGAAGCTTTCTTT.

V gene TRBV28 combines with J gene TRBJ2-7; TRBD1 agrees at 9 bases. CDR1 MDHEN and CDR2 SYDVKM come from the germline V gene. The J segment lost 6 bases and the V segment lost 6 bases, leaving 9 bases of the junction unmatched. The CDR3 has 14 amino acids. The CDR3 spells CASRPTGGRREQYF. In DNA, the CDR3 is TGTGCCAGCAGACCTACAGGGGGCCGGCGCGAGCAGTACTTC.

This clone was observed a handful of times. This chain connects TRBV30 to TRBJ2-5; 11 nucleotides align to TRBD2. Germline CDR1 and CDR2: GTSNPN and SVGIG (reference sequence). V dropped 4 bases and J dropped 1; count of bases not matched to a gene: 2. There are 14 residues in the CDR3. The chain's CDR3 is CAWKGLAVQETQYF. The CDR3 DNA is TGTGCCTGGAAGGGACTAGCGGTCCAAGAGACCCAGTACTTC.

The rearrangement links TRBV9 to TRBJ2-1, with 8 bases that match TRBD1. V gave up 3 bases and J gave up 10 bases; unmatched junction bases: 3. CDR1 and CDR2 from the germline V gene are SGDLS and YYNGEE. CDR3 size: 12 residues. In nucleotides, the CDR3 is TGTGCCAGCAGCGCGGACAGGGACGAGCAGTTCTTC. It specifies CASSADRDEQFF.

The chain carries TRBV7-9 and TRBJ2-6, with D perhaps TRBD2 (6 bases). V was cut by 0 bases and J by 0 bases, with 6 bases left in between. Germline CDR1 SEHNR, CDR2 FQNEAQ (reference sequence). The CDR3 sequence is 16 residues long. The chain's CDR3 is CASSLARDSGANVLTF. CDR3 DNA: TGTGCCAGCAGCTTAGCGCGGGACTCTGGGGCCAACGTCCTGACTTTC.

The J gene is TRBJ2-7, the V gene TRBV6-5, with a possible D match to TRBD2 (6 bases). Germline CDR1 MNHEY, CDR2 SVGAGI. The CDR3 has 15 amino acids. V gave up 0 bases and J gave up 5 bases, with 14 bases separating them. The CDR3 nucleotides are TGTGCCAGCAGTTACTCGGGTGGGGGAGGCCACGAGCAGTACTTC. This gives the protein CASSYSGGGGHEQYF.

Only one count was recorded for this clone. V gene TRBV4-3 combines with J gene TRBJ2-3; D is undetermined. This CDR3 is built from 14 residues. Germline V gives CDR1 LGHNA, CDR2 YSLEER. Deletions cut 0 bases from V and 1 base from J, with 5 bases between. CDR3 sequence reads: CASSQDRGTDTQYF. The CDR3 nucleotides are TGCGCCAGCAGCCAAGATCGGGGCACAGATACGCAGTATTTT.

J is TRBJ2-7 and V is TRBV27; TRBD2 agrees at 10 bases. In germline, CDR1 is MNHEY, CDR2 SMNVEV (reference sequence). CDR3 length equals 15 residues. V was pared by 4 bases and J by 3 bases, with 6 bases of the junction left unmatched. CDR3 DNA: TGTGCCAGCAGTTCCCTACTAGCGGGACACTACGAGCAGTACTTC. Protein: CASSSLLAGHYEQYF.

This clone was counted a few times. V is TRBV15 and J is TRBJ2-4; tentatively, D is TRBD2 (8 bases). CDR1 is LNHNV and CDR2 is YYDKDF in the germline V gene (reference sequence). The V end was cut by 7 bases, the J end by 6 bases, with 22 bases between. The CDR3 has 16 amino acids. The DNA for the CDR3 is TGTGCCACCACCTCGGGGGGGGGCAGGGGGAGAAACATTCAGTACTTC. It yields the protein CATTSGGGRGRNIQYF. The variable domain in full, with the rest retrieved from reference TRBV15 and TRBJ2-4, is DAMVIQNPRYQVTQFGKPVTLSCSQTLNHNVMYWYQQKSSQAPKLLFHYYDKDFNNEADTPDNFQSRRPNTSFCFLDIRSPGLGDTAMYLCATTSGGGRGRNIQYFGAGTRLSVL.